This T cell receptor (beta chain) appears in the sequencing data of a study of graft-versus-host responses after intestinal transplantation. The overall study: The recipients all started with anti-thymocyte globulin induction and then took tacrolimus and steroids for approximately 3 years.

This clone was seen once. Its cognate antigen is unknown. V dropped 3 bases and J dropped 3; count of bases not matched to a gene: 10. Germline V gives CDR1 MDHEN, CDR2 SYDVKM. The length of the CDR3 is 17 residues. TCRdb keeps only in-frame clones here, not all; method: immunoSEQ multiplex PCR. The table has 96,000 or so clones, about 93% seen once. The study, taken as a whole, reports: Early HvG declines after transplant were associated with peak circulating GvH clone levels. High graft-versus-host to host-versus-graft clonal ratios were found in allografts of patients who had graft-donor T cell macrochimerism. Investigators detected GvH clones in recipient marrow, with some emerging earlier in ileum or blood.

The rearrangement links TRBV28 to TRBJ1-2; 10 bases match TRBD1. The TCR comes from a human donor who received an intestinal transplant. Sequenced material: unstimulated CD4+ T cells sorted from spleen or lymph node cells, taken before intestinal transplant. DNA of the CDR3: TGTGCCAGCAGTTTGGACCTGACAGGGGGCGCTTACTATGGCTACACCTTC. This sequence encodes CASSLDLTGGAYYGYTF.